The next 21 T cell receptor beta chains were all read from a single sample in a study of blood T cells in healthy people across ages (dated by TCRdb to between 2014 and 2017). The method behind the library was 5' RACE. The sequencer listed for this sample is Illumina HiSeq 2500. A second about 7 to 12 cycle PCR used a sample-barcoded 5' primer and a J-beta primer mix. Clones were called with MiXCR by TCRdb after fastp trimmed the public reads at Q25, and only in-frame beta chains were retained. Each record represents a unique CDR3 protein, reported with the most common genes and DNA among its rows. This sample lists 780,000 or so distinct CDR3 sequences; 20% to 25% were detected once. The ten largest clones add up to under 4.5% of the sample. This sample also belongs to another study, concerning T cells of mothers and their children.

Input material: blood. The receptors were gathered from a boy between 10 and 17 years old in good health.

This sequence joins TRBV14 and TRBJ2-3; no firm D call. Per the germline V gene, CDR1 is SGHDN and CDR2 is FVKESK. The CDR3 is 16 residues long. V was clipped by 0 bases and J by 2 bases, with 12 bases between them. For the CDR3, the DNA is TGTGCCAGCAGCCAAGATGGAGACTTCTACACAGATACGCAGTATTTT. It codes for CASSQDGDFYTDTQYF.

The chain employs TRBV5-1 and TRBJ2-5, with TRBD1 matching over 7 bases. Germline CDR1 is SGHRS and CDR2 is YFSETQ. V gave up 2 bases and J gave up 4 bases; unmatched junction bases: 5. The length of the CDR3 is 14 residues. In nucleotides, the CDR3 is TGCGCCAGCAGCTTACCGACAGGGCGAGAGACCCAGTACTTC. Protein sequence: CASSLPTGRETQYF.

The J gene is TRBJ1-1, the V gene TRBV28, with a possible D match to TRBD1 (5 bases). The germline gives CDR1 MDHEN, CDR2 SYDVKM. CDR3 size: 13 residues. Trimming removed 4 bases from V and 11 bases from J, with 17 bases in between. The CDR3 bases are TGTGCCAGCAGTTCGCGGGATGGGGGTTGGGCTTTCTTT. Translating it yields CASSSRDGGWAFF.

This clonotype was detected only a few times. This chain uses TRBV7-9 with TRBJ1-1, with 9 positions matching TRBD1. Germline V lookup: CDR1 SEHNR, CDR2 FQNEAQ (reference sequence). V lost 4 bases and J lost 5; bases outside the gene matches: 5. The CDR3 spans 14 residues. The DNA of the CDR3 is TGTGCCAGCAGCTATGGGACAGGGATGACTGAAGCTTTCTTT. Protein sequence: CASSYGTGMTEAFF.

The CDR3 nucleotides read TGCGCCAGCAGCTCCCATGGGGAGGGGGGCAATGAGCAGTTCTTC. Translated, it gives CASSSHGEGGNEQFF. The chain combines TRBV5-1 with TRBJ2-1; tentative D call: TRBD2 (7 bases). CDR3 length: 15 residues. The germline gives CDR1 SGHRS, CDR2 YFSETQ. The V gene lost 3 bases and the J gene lost 6 bases, with 16 bases spanning the gap.

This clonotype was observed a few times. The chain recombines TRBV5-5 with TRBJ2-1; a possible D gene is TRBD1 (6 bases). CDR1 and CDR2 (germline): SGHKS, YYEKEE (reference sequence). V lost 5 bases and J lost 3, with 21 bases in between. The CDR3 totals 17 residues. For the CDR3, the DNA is TGTGCCAGCAGAACAAATCGACAGGCTATCGGCTACAATGAGCAGTTCTTC. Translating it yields CASRTNRQAIGYNEQFF.

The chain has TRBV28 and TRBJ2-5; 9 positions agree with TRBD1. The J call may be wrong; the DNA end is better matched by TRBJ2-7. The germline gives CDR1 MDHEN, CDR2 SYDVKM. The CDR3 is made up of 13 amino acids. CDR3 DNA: TGTGCCAGCAACAAAGACAGGGGGTACGAGCAGTACTTC. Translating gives CASNKDRGYEQYF.

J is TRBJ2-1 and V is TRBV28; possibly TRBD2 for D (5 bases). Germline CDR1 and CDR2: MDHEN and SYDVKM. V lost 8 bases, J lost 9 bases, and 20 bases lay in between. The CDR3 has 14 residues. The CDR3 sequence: CASGTKTGYGEQFF. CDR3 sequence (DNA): TGTGCCAGCGGAACCAAAACGGGGTACGGTGAGCAGTTCTTC. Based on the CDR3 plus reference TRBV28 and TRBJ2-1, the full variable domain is DVKVTQSSRYLVKRTGEKVFLECVQDMDHENMFWYRQDPGLGLRLIYFSYDVKMKEKGDIPEGYSVSREKKERFSLILESASTNQTSMYLCASGTKTGYGEQFFGPGTRLTVL.

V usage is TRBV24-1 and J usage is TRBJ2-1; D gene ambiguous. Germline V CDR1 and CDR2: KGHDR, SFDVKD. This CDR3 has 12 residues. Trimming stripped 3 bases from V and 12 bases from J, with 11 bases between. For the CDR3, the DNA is TGTGCCACCAGTGATCCAACCGTCGGGCAGTTCTTC. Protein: CATSDPTVGQFF.

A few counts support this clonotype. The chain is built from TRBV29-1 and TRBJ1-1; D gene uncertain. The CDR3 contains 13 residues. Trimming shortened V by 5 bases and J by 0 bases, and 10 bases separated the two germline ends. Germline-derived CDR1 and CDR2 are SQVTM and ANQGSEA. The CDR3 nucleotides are TGCAGCGTTATACAGATTATGAACACTGAAGCTTTCTTT. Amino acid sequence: CSVIQIMNTEAFF.

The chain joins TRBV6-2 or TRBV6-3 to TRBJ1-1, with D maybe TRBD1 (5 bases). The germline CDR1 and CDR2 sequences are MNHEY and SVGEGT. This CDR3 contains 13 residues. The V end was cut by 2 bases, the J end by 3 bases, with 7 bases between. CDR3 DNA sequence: TGTGCCAGCAGTTACATAGGGGACACTGAAGCTTTCTTT. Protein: CASSYIGDTEAFF.

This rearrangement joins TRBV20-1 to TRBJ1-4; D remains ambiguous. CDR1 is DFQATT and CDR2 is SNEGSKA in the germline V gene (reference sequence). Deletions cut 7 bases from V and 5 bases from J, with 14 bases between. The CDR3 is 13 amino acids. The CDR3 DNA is TGCAGTGTCCTAGGTGGGAAAAATGAAAAACTGTTTTTT. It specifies CSVLGGKNEKLFF.

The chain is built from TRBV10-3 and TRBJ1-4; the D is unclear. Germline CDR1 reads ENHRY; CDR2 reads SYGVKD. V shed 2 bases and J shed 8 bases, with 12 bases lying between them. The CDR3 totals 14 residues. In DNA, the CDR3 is TGTGCCATCAGTGAGGGTGGGGAGGTCGAAAAACTGTTTTTT. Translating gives CAISEGGEVEKLFF.

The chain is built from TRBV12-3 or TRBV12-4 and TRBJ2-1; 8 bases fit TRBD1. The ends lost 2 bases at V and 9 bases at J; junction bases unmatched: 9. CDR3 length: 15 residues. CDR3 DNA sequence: TGTGCCAGCAGTTTAAGTCAGGGGGCGTTGAGTGAGCAGTTCTTC. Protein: CASSLSQGALSEQFF.

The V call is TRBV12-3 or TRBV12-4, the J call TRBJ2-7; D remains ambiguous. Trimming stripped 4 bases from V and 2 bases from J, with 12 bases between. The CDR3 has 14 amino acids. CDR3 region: CASSSFDQTYEQYF. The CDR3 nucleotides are TGTGCCAGCAGTTCATTCGACCAAACCTACGAGCAGTACTTC.

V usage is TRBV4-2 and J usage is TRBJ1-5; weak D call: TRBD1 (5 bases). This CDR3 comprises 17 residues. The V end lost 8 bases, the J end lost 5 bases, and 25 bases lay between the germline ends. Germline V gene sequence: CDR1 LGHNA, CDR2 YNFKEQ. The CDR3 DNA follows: TGTGCCAGCGGAAACACTGGGGGGAGGGGCTCCGATCAGCCCCAGCATTTT. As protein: CASGNTGGRGSDQPQHF.

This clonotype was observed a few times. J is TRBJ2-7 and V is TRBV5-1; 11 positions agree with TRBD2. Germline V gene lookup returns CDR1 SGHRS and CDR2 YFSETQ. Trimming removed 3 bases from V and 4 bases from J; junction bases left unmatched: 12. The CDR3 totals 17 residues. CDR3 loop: CASSSGFSGRAEYEQYF. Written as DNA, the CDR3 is TGCGCCAGCAGCTCCGGATTTAGCGGGAGGGCCGAGTACGAGCAGTACTTC.

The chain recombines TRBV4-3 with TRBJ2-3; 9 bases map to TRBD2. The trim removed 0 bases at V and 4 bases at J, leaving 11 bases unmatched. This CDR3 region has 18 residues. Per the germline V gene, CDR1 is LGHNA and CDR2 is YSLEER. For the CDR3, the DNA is TGCGCCAGCAGCCAAGATCGGGTCGGGGGACTAGCTGCAGATACGCAGTATTTT. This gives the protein CASSQDRVGGLAADTQYF.

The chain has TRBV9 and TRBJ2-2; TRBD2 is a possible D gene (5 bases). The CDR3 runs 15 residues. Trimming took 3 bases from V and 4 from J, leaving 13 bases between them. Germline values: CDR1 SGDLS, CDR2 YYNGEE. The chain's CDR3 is CASSASMGVTGELFF. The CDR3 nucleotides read TGTGCCAGCAGCGCCAGTATGGGAGTCACCGGGGAGCTGTTTTTT.

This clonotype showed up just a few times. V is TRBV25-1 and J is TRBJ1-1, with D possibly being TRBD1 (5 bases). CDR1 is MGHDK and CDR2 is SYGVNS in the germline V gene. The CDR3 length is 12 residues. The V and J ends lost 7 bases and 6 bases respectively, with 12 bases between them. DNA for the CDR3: TGTGCCAGCACCGACGGGGGACCTGAAGCTTTCTTT. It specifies CASTDGGPEAFF.

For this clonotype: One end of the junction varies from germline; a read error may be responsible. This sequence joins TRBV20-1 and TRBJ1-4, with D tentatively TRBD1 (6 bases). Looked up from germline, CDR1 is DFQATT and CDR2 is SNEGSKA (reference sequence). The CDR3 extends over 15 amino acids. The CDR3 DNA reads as TGCGGTGCTAGAGACCGGACAGCGCTCTTTGGCTCACTGTTTTTT. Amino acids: CGARDRTALFGSLFF.